These T cell receptor beta chains were read from a single sample in a study of PD-L1 blockade in urothelial cancer. Repertoires were generated with immunoSEQ multiplex PCR, while TCRdb's copy carries only in-frame clones and drops some. The data show more than 90,000 clones, with approximately 87% seen just once and roughly 8% held by the top ten. The sample here was PBMCs, taken around atezolizumab (anti-PD-L1) treatment. Source of these receptors: a man between 65 and 79 years old with urothelial cancer. The CDR3 runs from the conserved cysteine through the conserved F or W. A D gene is named only where the DNA matches it firmly. Only some rows state a clone size, as once, few, many or a class for expanded clones.

v_gene	abundance	j_gene	d_gene	CDR3aa	CDR3nt
TRBV9	.	TRBJ2-3	TRBD2	CASSARTSGSLADTQYF	TGTGCCAGCAGCGCACGGACTAGCGGGAGTCTCGCAGATACGCAGTATTTT
TRBV4-2	.	TRBJ2-6	.	CASSQEGTSGANVLTF	TGTGCCAGCAGCCAAGAAGGGACTTCTGGGGCCAACGTCCTGACTTTC
TRBV2	.	TRBJ2-1	.	CASSQPWAGEQFF	TGTGCCAGCAGTCAACCCTGGGCGGGGGAGCAGTTCTTC
TRBV4-3	.	TRBJ2-4	TRBD2	CASSQDSGGKNIQYF	TGCGCCAGCAGCCAAGATTCGGGAGGAAAAAACATTCAGTACTTC
TRBV18	.	TRBJ1-2	.	CASSPDRYNYGYTF	TGTGCCAGCTCACCAGACAGATATAACTATGGCTACACCTTC
TRBV7-2	.	TRBJ2-2	TRBD2	CASSLVDRLGGSRTGELFF	TGTGCCAGCAGCTTAGTTGACCGTCTCGGCGGGAGTCGTACCGGGGAGCTGTTTTTT
TRBV19	once	TRBJ1-5	.	CASSIRGAVQPQHF	TGTGCCAGTAGTATTCGGGGGGCTGTTCAGCCCCAGCATTTT
TRBV7-8	.	TRBJ2-1	TRBD2	CASSLRGRTSGDRSSYNEQFF	TGTGCCAGCAGCCTCCGGGGGAGGACTAGCGGGGACCGAAGCTCCTACAATGAGCAGTTCTTC
TRBV4-1	.	TRBJ1-2	.	CASSQDVTVLVGYTF	TGCGCCAGCAGCCAAGATGTTACGGTGTTGGTTGGCTACACCTTC
TRBV11-2	.	TRBJ1-3	.	CASSSQGTGNTIYF	TGTGCCAGCAGCTCTCAGGGGACTGGAAACACCATATATTTT